The 27 T cell receptor beta chains presented below share a single source sample, sequenced in a study of blood T cell repertoires in COVID-19. Sequenced by immunoSEQ multiplex PCR; TCRdb stores in-frame clones only, minus some. The table has some 68,000 clones, nearly 90% seen once. Source material: peripheral blood. The receptors come from a woman aged 45-59 years with COVID-19, enrolled during active disease.

This CDR3 reads CASSSRQKSSYNSPLHF. DNA of the CDR3: TGTGCCAGCAGCTCGCGACAGAAAAGCTCCTATAATTCACCCCTCCACTTT. The gene calls are TRBV21-1 and TRBJ1-6; the D call of TRBD1 is as the table states it, not checked on the DNA. TRBV21-1 is a recognized pseudogene. This CDR3 region has 17 residues.

This chain connects TRBV7-2 to TRBJ2-3, with 9 bases matching TRBD2. V lost 5 bases to trimming and J lost 3 bases; unmatched junction nucleotides: 9. Germline assignment: CDR1 SGHTA and CDR2 FQGNSA. The CDR3 sequence is 16 residues long. CDR3 region: CASSHSATSGTDTQYF. The CDR3 nucleotides are TGTGCCAGCAGCCACTCGGCTACTAGCGGGACAGATACGCAGTATTTT.

This sequence joins TRBV5-1 and TRBJ2-5, with D possibly being TRBD1 (6 bases). Germline V gene data show CDR1 as SGHRS and CDR2 as YFSETQ. The V and J ends lost 4 bases and 4 bases respectively, with 11 bases between them. This CDR3 is 13 amino acids long. CDR3 region: CASSPRGGETQYF. The CDR3 nucleotides are TGCGCCAGCAGCCCAAGAGGGGGAGAGACCCAGTACTTC. Full variable domain (missing parts from reference TRBV5-1 and TRBJ2-5): KAGVTQTPRYLIKTRGQQVTLSCSPISGHRSVSWYQQTPGQGLQFLFEYFSETQRNKGNFPGRFSGRQFSNSRSEMNVSTLELGDSALYLCASSPRGGETQYFGPGTRLLVL.

V is TRBV2 and J is TRBJ2-7; 7 bases are a match to TRBD1. The J segment lost 5 bases and the V segment lost 6 bases, leaving 13 bases of the junction unmatched. In germline, CDR1 is SNHLY, CDR2 FYNNEI. The CDR3 runs to 15 residues. CDR3 protein: CASSPDRVARNEQYF. The CDR3 DNA reads TGTGCCAGCAGCCCAGACAGGGTGGCGAGGAACGAGCAGTACTTC.

This rearrangement joins TRBV7-9 to TRBJ2-1, with 9 bases aligning to TRBD2. The CDR3 runs 12 residues. Germline V CDR1 and CDR2: SEHNR, FQNEAQ (reference sequence). Trimming removed 5 bases from V and 12 bases from J; junction bases left unmatched: 5. As DNA, the CDR3 is TGTGCCAGCAGCAGGGAACTAGCGGGGCAGTTCTTC. This sequence encodes CASSRELAGQFF.

The rearrangement links TRBV5-5 to TRBJ2-2; 9 bases are a match to TRBD2. There are 15 residues in the CDR3. With V trimmed by 2 bases and J by 3 bases, 2 bases remained unmatched. The V gene's germline CDR1 is SGHKS and CDR2 YYEKEE (reference sequence). CDR3 region: CASSFIAGDTGELFF. The CDR3 region has the DNA TGTGCCAGCAGCTTTATAGCGGGAGACACCGGGGAGCTGTTTTTT.

This chain links TRBV28 with TRBJ2-5; 13 nucleotides agree with TRBD2. The V and J ends lost 3 bases and 5 bases, in that order; junction bases with no gene match: 3. The CDR3 runs to 15 residues. Germline V gene data show CDR1 as MDHEN and CDR2 as SYDVKM. CDR3 loop: CASSFTSGRVETQYF. In DNA form, the CDR3 reads TGTGCCAGCAGTTTCACTAGCGGGAGGGTGGAGACCCAGTACTTC.

The rearrangement links TRBV11-3 to TRBJ2-7; 9 positions agree with TRBD2. The CDR3 consists of 14 residues. Per the germline V gene, CDR1 is SGHNT and CDR2 is YENEEA. V dropped 6 bases and J dropped 7; count of bases not matched to a gene: 10. CDR3 coding DNA: TGTGCCAGCAGTTCGCTAGCGGGGTCCGGGGAGCAGTACTTC. This translates into CASSSLAGSGEQYF. Full variable domain (rest looked up from reference TRBV11-3 and TRBJ2-7): EAGVVQSPRYKIIEKKQPVAFWCNPISGHNTLYWYLQNLGQGPELLIRYENEEAVDDSQLPKDRFSAERLKGVDSTLKIQPAELGDSAVYLCASSSLAGSGEQYFGPGTRLTVT.

This clone was picked up one time. V is TRBV19 and J is TRBJ2-7; TRBD1 aligns across 7 bases. Losses at the gene ends were 5 bases for V and 3 bases for J; bases not matched to a gene: 7. Germline lookup yields CDR1 LNHDA and CDR2 SQIVND (reference sequence). The CDR3 length is 14 residues. CDR3 sequence reads: CASSFRQGGYEQYF. CDR3 DNA sequence: TGTGCCAGTAGTTTCAGACAGGGTGGCTACGAGCAGTACTTC. Based on the CDR3 plus reference TRBV19 and TRBJ2-7, the full variable domain is DGGITQSPKYLFRKEGQNVTLSCEQNLNHDAMYWYRQDPGQGLRLIYYSQIVNDFQKGDIAEGYSVSREKKESFPLTVTSAQKNPTAFYLCASSFRQGGYEQYFGPGTRLTVT.

The chain uses TRBV7-2 and TRBJ2-1, with 8 nucleotides matching TRBD1. Per the germline V gene, CDR1 is SGHTA and CDR2 is FQGNSA. With V trimmed by 4 bases and J by 9 bases, 2 bases remained unmatched. This CDR3 is 12 amino acids long. The CDR3 is CASSSGGGEQFF. The CDR3, as DNA: TGTGCCAGCAGCTCAGGGGGCGGTGAGCAGTTCTTC.

The gene calls are TRBV24-1 and TRBJ2-1, with 11 bases that match TRBD2. CDR1 and CDR2 (germline): KGHDR, SFDVKD. With 1 base clipped from V and 8 bases from J, the junction kept 9 bases outside the gene matches. The CDR3 covers 17 residues. Here the CDR3 DNA reads TGTGCCACCAGTGATTTAGGGACTAGCGGCTCTGGAGATGAGCAGTTCTTC. It yields the protein CATSDLGTSGSGDEQFF.

The V call is TRBV21-1, the J call TRBJ1-2; the table's D call TRBD1 went unverified against the DNA. TRBV21-1 is a known pseudogene. The CDR3 is 16 residues long. The DNA for the CDR3 is TGTGCCAGCACCAAAGGGTGGGACAGGGCCCCCTATGGCTACACCTTC. It encodes CASTKGWDRAPYGYTF.

The genes are TRBV7-2 and TRBJ2-7; D is possibly TRBD2 (5 bases). With 5 bases removed from V and 7 bases from J, the gap between germline ends came to 18 bases. Per germline, CDR1 SGHTA and CDR2 FQGNSA. This CDR3 is 14 amino acids long. Written as DNA, the CDR3 is TGTGCCAGCAGCCCGTCACATGGTGGGAGAGAGCAGTACTTC. It translates to CASSPSHGGREQYF.

The J gene is TRBJ2-1, the V gene TRBV5-4; D is perhaps TRBD2 (6 bases). The length of the CDR3 is 13 residues. The V end was cut by 4 bases, the J end by 4 bases, with 9 bases between. CDR1 is SGHNT and CDR2 is YYREEE in the germline V gene (reference sequence). The CDR3 DNA is TGTGCCAGCAGCGGAGGGCTATACAATGAGCAGTTCTTC. Amino acids: CASSGGLYNEQFF.

The J gene is TRBJ2-1, the V gene TRBV2; D may be TRBD2 (6 bases). Germline CDR1 is SNHLY and CDR2 is FYNNEI. This CDR3 is built from 14 residues. Trimming cost V 4 bases and J 5 bases, with 12 bases left between them. The CDR3 DNA follows: TGTGCCAGCAGTGTAGAAGGACTAAACAATGAGCAGTTCTTC. This translates into CASSVEGLNNEQFF.

The chain links TRBV19 to TRBJ2-6, with 9 positions matching TRBD1. Unmatched junction bases numbered 4, after V lost 6 bases and J lost 1 base. Germline CDR1 LNHDA, CDR2 SQIVND (reference sequence). This CDR3 contains 16 residues. The CDR3 DNA reads TGTGCCAGTAGCTTACAGGGGGCTTCTGGGGCCAACGTCCTGACTTTC. Amino acids: CASSLQGASGANVLTF.

The chain combines TRBV11-2 with TRBJ2-1; 13 bases match TRBD2. This CDR3 comprises 16 residues. Losses at the gene ends were 0 bases for V and 7 bases for J; bases not matched to a gene: 3. Germline V gene lookup returns CDR1 SGHAT and CDR2 FQNNGV. In nucleotides, the CDR3 is TGTGCCAGCAGCTTAGAGGGACTAGCGGGAAGAAATGAGCAGTTCTTC. Encoded protein: CASSLEGLAGRNEQFF.

The chain is built from TRBV5-4 and TRBJ2-2; 7 positions match TRBD1. Germline CDR1 and CDR2: SGHNT and YYREEE (reference sequence). J gave up 4 bases and V 5 bases, and 5 bases lay outside the gene matches. The CDR3 loop spans 14 amino acids. The CDR3, as DNA: TGTGCCAGCAGGAGACAGGGAGCCACCGGGGAGCTGTTTTTT. Translation: CASRRQGATGELFF.

This clone was seen a few times. The chain uses TRBV7-9 and TRBJ2-5; 9 nucleotides agree with TRBD2. This CDR3 has 14 residues. J gave up 3 bases and V 5 bases, and 4 bases lay outside the gene matches. CDR1 is SEHNR, CDR2 FQNEAQ, per germline (reference sequence). The CDR3 protein is CASSKRLAEETQYF. The CDR3 nucleotides read TGTGCCAGCAGCAAAAGACTAGCGGAAGAGACCCAGTACTTC. Full variable domain (remainder filled in from reference TRBV7-9 and TRBJ2-5): DTGVSQNPRHKITKRGQNVTFRCDPISEHNRLYWYRQTLGQGPEFLTYFQNEAQLEKSRLLSDRFSAERPKGSFSTLEIQRTEQGDSAMYLCASSKRLAEETQYFGPGTRLLVL.

The rearrangement links TRBV20-1 to TRBJ1-3; possibly TRBD1 for D (6 bases). This CDR3 is 13 amino acids long. The V end lost 3 bases, the J end lost 5 bases, and 11 bases lay between the germline ends. Germline V gene data show CDR1 as DFQATT and CDR2 as SNEGSKA (reference sequence). The CDR3, as DNA: TGCAGTGCTAGTGGGGGGCCCAGAAACACCATATATTTT. Amino acid sequence: CSASGGPRNTIYF.

The chain has TRBV11-2 and TRBJ2-1; 9 positions match TRBD1. This CDR3 contains 15 residues. Germline CDR1 SGHAT, CDR2 FQNNGV. Trimming cost V 4 bases and J 3 bases; bases outside gene matches: 4. CDR3 nucleotides: TGTGCCAGCAGCTCCTACAGGGGGCGCTACAATGAGCAGTTCTTC. Encoded protein: CASSSYRGRYNEQFF.

This clone was detected only a few times. The chain recombines TRBV3-1 (or the pseudogene TRBV3-2) with TRBJ1-2; the D gene is possibly TRBD1 (5 bases). This CDR3 is 14 amino acids long. CDR1 is LGHDT, CDR2 YNNKEL, per germline (reference sequence). The V end lost 3 bases, the J end lost 8 bases, and 16 bases lay between the germline ends. The CDR3 DNA follows: TGTGCCAGCAGCCAGCTAGGAGGGGCCGGGGGCTACACCTTC. Its protein product is CASSQLGGAGGYTF.

In this sample, this clone is medium-sized. The chain employs TRBV7-9 and TRBJ2-1; 8 bases map to TRBD2. This CDR3 region has 18 residues. With 4 bases clipped from V and 8 bases from J, the junction kept 19 bases outside the gene matches. The germline gives CDR1 SEHNR, CDR2 FQNEAQ (reference sequence). The CDR3 nucleotides read TGTGCCAGCAGCTCCCCCTCTTTTGGAGCGGGAGTCGGCGATGAGCAGTTCTTC. Encoded protein: CASSSPSFGAGVGDEQFF. Full variable domain (rest looked up from reference TRBV7-9 and TRBJ2-1): DTGVSQNPRHKITKRGQNVTFRCDPISEHNRLYWYRQTLGQGPEFLTYFQNEAQLEKSRLLSDRFSAERPKGSFSTLEIQRTEQGDSAMYLCASSSPSFGAGVGDEQFFGPGTRLTVL.

The rearrangement links TRBV11-2 to TRBJ1-6, with D possibly being TRBD1 (5 bases). Germline assignment: CDR1 SGHAT and CDR2 FQNNGV. The CDR3 sequence is 11 residues long. Trimming stripped 8 bases from V and 10 bases from J, with 9 bases between. This chain's CDR3 is CASGKGSPLHF. As DNA, the CDR3 is TGTGCCAGCGGCAAGGGGTCACCCCTCCACTTT.

The chain couples TRBV9 to TRBJ2-7, with 10 positions matching TRBD2. With 4 bases clipped from V and 2 bases from J, the junction kept 9 bases outside the gene matches. CDR3 size: 16 residues. Germline CDR1 reads SGDLS; CDR2 reads YYNGEE. DNA for the CDR3: TGTGCCAGCAGCCCCCGCGGAGCGGGAGGGCCCTACGAGCAGTACTTC. Its protein is CASSPRGAGGPYEQYF.

This clone turned up a few times. The V call is TRBV24-1, the J call TRBJ2-2; D may be TRBD1 (6 bases). The CDR3 extends over 15 amino acids. Trimming took off 5 bases at V and 1 base at J, with 10 bases between the two ends. Germline CDR1 KGHDR, CDR2 SFDVKD. The CDR3 is CATSASTGNTGELFF. The CDR3 coding sequence is TGTGCCACCAGTGCCTCGACAGGGAACACCGGGGAGCTGTTTTTT.

This clone was observed a few times. The CDR3 coding sequence is TGTGCCAGCAGCTTTGGGACAGGGGAGCCCCAGCATTTT. It specifies CASSFGTGEPQHF. The genes are TRBV11-1 and TRBJ1-5, with 10 bases identical to TRBD1. V lost 3 bases to trimming and J lost 8 bases; unmatched junction nucleotides: 1. Germline CDR1 and CDR2: SGHAT and FQDESV (reference sequence). This CDR3 is built from 13 residues.